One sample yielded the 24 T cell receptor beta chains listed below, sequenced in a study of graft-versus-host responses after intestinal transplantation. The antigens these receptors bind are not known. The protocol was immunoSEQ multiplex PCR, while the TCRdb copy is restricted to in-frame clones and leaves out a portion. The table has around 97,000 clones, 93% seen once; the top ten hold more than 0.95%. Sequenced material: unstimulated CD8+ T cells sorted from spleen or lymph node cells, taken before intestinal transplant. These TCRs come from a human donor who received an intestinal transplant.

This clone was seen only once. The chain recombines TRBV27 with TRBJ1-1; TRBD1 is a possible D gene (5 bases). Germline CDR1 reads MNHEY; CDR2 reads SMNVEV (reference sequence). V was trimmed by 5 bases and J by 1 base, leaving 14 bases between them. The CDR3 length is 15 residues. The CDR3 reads CASSPLGVRNTEAFF. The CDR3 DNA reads TGTGCCAGCAGTCCCCTAGGGGTCAGGAACACTGAAGCTTTCTTT.

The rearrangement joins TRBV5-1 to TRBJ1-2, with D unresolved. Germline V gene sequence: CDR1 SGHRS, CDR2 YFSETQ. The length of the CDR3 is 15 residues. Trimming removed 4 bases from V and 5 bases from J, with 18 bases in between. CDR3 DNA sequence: TGCGCCAGCAGCGTACAATTTGGACTCCCTTATGGCTACACCTTC. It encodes CASSVQFGLPYGYTF.

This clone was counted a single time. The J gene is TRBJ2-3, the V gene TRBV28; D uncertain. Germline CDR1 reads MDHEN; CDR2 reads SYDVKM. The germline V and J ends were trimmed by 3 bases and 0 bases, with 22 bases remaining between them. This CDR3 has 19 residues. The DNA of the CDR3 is TGTGCCAGCAGTTTCGTTTTCTTGACCGGTTTGGCTAGCACAGATACGCAGTATTTT. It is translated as CASSFVFLTGLASTDTQYF.

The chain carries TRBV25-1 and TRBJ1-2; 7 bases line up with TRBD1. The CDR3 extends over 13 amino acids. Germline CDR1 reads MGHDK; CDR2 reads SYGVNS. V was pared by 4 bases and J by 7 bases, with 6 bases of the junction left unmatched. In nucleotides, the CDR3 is TGTGCCAGCAGTGGACAGGGTTGGTTTGGCTACACCTTC. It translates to CASSGQGWFGYTF.

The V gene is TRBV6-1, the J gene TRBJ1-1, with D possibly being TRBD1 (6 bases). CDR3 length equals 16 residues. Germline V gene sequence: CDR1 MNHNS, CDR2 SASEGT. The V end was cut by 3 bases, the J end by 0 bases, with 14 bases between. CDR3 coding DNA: TGTGCCAGCAGTGACGGGGGGCGTTGGGTGAACACTGAAGCTTTCTTT. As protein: CASSDGGRWVNTEAFF.

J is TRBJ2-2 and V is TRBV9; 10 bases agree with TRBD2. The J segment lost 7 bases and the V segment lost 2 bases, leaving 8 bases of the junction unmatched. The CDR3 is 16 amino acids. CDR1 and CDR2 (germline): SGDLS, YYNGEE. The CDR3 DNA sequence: TGTGCCAGCAGCGTTAGCGGGGGGACCTTGGTCGGGGAGCTGTTTTTT. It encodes CASSVSGGTLVGELFF. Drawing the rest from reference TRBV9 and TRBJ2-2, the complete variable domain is DSGVTQTPKHLITATGQRVTLRCSPRSGDLSVYWYQQSLDQGLQFLIQYYNGEERAKGNILERFSAQQFPDLHSELNLSSLELGDSALYFCASSVSGGTLVGELFFGEGSRLTVL.

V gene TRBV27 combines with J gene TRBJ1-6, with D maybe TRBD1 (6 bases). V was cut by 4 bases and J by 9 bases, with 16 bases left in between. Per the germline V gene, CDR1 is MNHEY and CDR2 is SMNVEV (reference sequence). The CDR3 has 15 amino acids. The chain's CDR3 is CASSSLGGLISPLHF. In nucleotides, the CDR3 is TGTGCCAGCAGTTCCCTTGGGGGGCTTATTTCACCCCTCCACTTT.

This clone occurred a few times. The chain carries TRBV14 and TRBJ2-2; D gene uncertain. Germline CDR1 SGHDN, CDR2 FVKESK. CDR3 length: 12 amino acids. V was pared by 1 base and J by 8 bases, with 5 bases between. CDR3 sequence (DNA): TGTGCCAGCAGCCAAGTTAAGGGGGAGCTGTTTTTT. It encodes CASSQVKGELFF. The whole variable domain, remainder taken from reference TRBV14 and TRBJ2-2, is EAGVTQFPSHSVIEKGQTVTLRCDPISGHDNLYWYRRVMGKEIKFLLHFVKESKQDESGMPNNRFLAERTGGTYSTLKVQPAELEDSGVYFCASSQVKGELFFGEGSRLTVL.

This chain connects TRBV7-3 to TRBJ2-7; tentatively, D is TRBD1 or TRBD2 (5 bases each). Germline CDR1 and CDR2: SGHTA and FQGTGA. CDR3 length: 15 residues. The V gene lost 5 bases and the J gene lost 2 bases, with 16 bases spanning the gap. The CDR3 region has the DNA TGTGCCAGCAGCCTAGGGACGGGCCCACCCTACGAGCAGTACTTC. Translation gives CASSLGTGPPYEQYF.

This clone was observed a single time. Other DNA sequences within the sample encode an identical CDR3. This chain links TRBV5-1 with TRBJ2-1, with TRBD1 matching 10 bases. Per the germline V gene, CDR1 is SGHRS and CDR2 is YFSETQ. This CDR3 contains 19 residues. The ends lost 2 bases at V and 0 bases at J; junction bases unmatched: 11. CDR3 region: CASSLTGQGVLSSYNEQFF. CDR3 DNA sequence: TGCGCCAGCAGCTTAACCGGACAGGGGGTTTTAAGCTCCTACAATGAGCAGTTCTTC.

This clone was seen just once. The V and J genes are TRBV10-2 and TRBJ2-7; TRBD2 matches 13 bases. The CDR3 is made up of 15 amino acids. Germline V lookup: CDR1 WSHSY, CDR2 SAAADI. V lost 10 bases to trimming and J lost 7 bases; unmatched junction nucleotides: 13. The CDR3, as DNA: TGCGCCACGCGGACTAGCGGGGGATCATCGGAAGAGCAGTACTTC. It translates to CATRTSGGSSEEQYF.

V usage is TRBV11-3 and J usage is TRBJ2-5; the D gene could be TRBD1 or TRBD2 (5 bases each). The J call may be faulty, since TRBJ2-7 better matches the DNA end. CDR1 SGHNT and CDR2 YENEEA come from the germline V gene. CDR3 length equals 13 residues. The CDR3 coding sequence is TGTGCCAGCAGCTACCGCAGGGACCACGAGCAGTACTTC. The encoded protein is CASSYRRDHEQYF.

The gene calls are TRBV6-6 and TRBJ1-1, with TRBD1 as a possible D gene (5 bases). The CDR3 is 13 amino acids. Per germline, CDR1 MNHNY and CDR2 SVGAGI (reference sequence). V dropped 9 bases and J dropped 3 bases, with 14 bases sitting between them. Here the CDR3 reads CASSRDGYTEAFF. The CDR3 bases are TGTGCCAGTAGCCGGGACGGATACACTGAAGCTTTCTTT.

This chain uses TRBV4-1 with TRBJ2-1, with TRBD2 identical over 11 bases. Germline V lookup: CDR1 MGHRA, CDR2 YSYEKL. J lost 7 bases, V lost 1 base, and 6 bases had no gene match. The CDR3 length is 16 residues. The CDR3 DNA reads TGCGCCAGCAGCCAAGGTCTACTAGCGGGGGATAATGAGCAGTTCTTC. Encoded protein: CASSQGLLAGDNEQFF.

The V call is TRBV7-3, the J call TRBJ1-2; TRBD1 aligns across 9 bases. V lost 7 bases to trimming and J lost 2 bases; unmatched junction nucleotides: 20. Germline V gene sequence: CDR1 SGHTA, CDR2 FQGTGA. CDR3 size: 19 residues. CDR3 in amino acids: CASTLTRTGTGYGNYGYTF. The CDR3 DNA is TGTGCCAGCACCCTTACTCGCACCGGGACAGGGTATGGGAACTATGGCTACACCTTC.

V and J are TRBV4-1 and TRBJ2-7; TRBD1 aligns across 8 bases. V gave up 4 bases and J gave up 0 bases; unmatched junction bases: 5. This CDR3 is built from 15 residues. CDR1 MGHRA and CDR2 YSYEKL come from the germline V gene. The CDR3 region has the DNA TGCGCCAGCAGCCCTAACAGGGGGAGCTCCTACGAGCAGTACTTC. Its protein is CASSPNRGSSYEQYF.

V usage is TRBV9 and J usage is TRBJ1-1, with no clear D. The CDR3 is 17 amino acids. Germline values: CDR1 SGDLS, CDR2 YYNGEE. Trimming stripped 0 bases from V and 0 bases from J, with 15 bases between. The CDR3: CASSVVGTLGMNTEAFF. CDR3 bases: TGTGCCAGCAGCGTAGTCGGTACCTTGGGGATGAACACTGAAGCTTTCTTT.

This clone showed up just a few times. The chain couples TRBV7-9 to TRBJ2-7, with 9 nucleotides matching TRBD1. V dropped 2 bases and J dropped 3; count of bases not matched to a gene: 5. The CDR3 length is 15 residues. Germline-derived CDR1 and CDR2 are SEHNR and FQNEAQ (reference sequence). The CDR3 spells CASSLPGDRVYEQYF. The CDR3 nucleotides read TGTGCCAGCAGCTTACCCGGGGACAGGGTCTACGAGCAGTACTTC. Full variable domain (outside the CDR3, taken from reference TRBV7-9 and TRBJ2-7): DTGVSQNPRHKITKRGQNVTFRCDPISEHNRLYWYRQTLGQGPEFLTYFQNEAQLEKSRLLSDRFSAERPKGSFSTLEIQRTEQGDSAMYLCASSLPGDRVYEQYFGPGTRLTVT.

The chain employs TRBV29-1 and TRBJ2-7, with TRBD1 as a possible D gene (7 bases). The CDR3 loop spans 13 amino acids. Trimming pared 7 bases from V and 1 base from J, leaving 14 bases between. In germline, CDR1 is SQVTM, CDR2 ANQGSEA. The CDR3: CSGRDSRSYEQYF. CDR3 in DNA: TGCAGCGGGAGGGACAGCAGATCCTACGAGCAGTACTTC.

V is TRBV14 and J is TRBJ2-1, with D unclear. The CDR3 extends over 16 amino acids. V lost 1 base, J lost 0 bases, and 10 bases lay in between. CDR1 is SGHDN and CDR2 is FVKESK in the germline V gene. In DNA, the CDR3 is TGTGCCAGCAGCCAAGGGCTGCCCAGCTCCTACAATGAGCAGTTCTTC. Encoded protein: CASSQGLPSSYNEQFF. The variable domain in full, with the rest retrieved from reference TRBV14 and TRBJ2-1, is EAGVTQFPSHSVIEKGQTVTLRCDPISGHDNLYWYRRVMGKEIKFLLHFVKESKQDESGMPNNRFLAERTGGTYSTLKVQPAELEDSGVYFCASSQGLPSSYNEQFFGPGTRLTVL.

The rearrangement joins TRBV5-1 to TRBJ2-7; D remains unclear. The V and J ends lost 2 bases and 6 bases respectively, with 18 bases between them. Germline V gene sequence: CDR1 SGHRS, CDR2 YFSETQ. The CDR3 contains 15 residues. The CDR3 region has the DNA TGCGCCAGCAGCTTCTATGTGCAGCCGGCCTCCGAGCAGTACTTC. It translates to CASSFYVQPASEQYF.

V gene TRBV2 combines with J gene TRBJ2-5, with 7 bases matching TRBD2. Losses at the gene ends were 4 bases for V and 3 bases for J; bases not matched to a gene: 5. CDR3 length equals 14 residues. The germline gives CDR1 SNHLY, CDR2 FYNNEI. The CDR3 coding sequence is TGTGCCAGCAGTGGGGTGGGGGGGAAAGAGACCCAGTACTTC. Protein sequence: CASSGVGGKETQYF.

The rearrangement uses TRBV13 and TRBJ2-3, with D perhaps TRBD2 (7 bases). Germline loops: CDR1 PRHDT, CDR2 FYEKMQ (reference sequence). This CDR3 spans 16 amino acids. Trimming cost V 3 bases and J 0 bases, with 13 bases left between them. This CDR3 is CASSFRGAPSTDTQYF. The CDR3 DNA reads TGTGCCAGCAGCTTCCGGGGGGCCCCTAGCACAGATACGCAGTATTTT.

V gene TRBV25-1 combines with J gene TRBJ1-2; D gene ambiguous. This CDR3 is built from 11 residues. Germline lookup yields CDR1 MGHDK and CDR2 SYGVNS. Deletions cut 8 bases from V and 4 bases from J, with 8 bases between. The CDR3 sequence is CASQDIYGYTF. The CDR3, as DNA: TGTGCCAGCCAGGATATCTATGGCTACACCTTC.